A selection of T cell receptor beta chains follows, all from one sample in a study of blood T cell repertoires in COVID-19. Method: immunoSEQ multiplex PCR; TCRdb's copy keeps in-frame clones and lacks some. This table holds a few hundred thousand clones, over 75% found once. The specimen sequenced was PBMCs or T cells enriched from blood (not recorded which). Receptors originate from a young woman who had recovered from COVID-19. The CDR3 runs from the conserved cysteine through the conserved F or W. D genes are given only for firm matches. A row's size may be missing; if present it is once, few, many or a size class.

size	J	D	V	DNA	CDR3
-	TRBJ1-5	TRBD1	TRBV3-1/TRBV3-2	TGTGCCAGCAGCCCGGGACAGGGCAATCAGCCCCAGCATTTT	CASSPGQGNQPQHF
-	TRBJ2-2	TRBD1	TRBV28	TGTGCCAGCAGTCCGGGACAGGGGACCGGGGAGCTGTTTTTT	CASSPGQGTGELFF
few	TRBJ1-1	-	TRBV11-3	TGTGCCAGCAGCTTAGAGGAGGGTCTTGAAGCTTTCTTT	CASSLEEGLEAFF
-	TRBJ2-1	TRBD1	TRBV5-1	TGCGCCAGCAGCTCATCGACAGGGGGCTTATATGAGCAGTTCTTC	CASSSSTGGLYEQFF
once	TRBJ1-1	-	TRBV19	TGTGCCAGTAGTATTATCTATAACACTGAAGCTTTCTTT	CASSIIYNTEAFF
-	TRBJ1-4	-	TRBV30	TGTGCCTGGAGTCGAGGGGGTACTAATGAAAAACTGTTTTTT	CAWSRGGTNEKLFF
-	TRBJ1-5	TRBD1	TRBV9	TGTGCCAGCAGCGCCACAGGGGGCGGGAGCAATCAGCCCCAGCATTTT	CASSATGGGSNQPQHF
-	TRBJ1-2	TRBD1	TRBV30	TGTGCCTGGACCCAGACAGGGGTTGGCTACACCTTC	CAWTQTGVGYTF
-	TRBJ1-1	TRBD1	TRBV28	TGTGCCAGCACCCGACAGGGACCTGAAGCTTTCTTT	CASTRQGPEAFF
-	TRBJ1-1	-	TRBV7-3	TGTGCCAGCAGCCCCGGGAACGGAGACACTGAAGCTTTCTTT	CASSPGNGDTEAFF
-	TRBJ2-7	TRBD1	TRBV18	TGTGCCAGCTCGGGACAGGCGACCTACGAGCAGTACTTC	CASSGQATYEQYF
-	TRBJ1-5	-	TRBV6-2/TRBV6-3	TGTGCCAGCAGTTCAGGGTTAACTAATCAGCCCCAGCATTTT	CASSSGLTNQPQHF
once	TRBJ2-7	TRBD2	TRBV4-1	TGCGCCAGCAGCCAAGATCATCGGCTAGCGGGAGGCTACGAGCAGTACTTC	CASSQDHRLAGGYEQYF
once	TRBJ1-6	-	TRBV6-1	TGTGCCAGCAGTGAATTTCGTAGGGGGACATGGAGCTCCTATAATTCACCCCTCCACTTT	CASSEFRRGTWSSYNSPLHF
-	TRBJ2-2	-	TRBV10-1	TGCGCCAGCAGTGATAGCACCGGGGAGCTGTTTTTT	CASSDSTGELFF
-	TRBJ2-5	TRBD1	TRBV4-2	TGTGCCAGCAGCCAAGATGGGACAGGGGGACAAGAGACCCAGTACTTC	CASSQDGTGGQETQYF
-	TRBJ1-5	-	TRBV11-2	TGTGCCAGCAGCCTTGAGCGCAATCAGCCCCAGCATTTT	CASSLERNQPQHF
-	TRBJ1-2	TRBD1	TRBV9	TGTGCCAGCAGCGTTGTGGGACAGGGGGCGGATGGCTACACCTTC	CASSVVGQGADGYTF
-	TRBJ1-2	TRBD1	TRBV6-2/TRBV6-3	TGTGCCAGCAGTGGGACAGGGGGATATGGCTACACCTTC	CASSGTGGYGYTF
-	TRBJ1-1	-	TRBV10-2	TGCGCCAGCAGTGAGTATGTCGGCCGGGGGACTGAAGCTTTCTTT	CASSEYVGRGTEAFF
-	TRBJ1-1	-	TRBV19	TGTGCCAGTAGTATTGGCACGAACACTGAAGCTTTCTTT	CASSIGTNTEAFF
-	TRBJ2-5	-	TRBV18	TGTGCCAGCTCACCAGTCATGGACACATCCCAAGAGACCCAGTACTTC	CASSPVMDTSQETQYF
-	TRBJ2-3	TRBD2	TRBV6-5	TGTGCCAGCAGTAGAGCGGGAGGGGAAGATACGCAGTATTTT	CASSRAGGEDTQYF
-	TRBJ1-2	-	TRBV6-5	TGTGCCAGCAGTTACTCTCCTACAGAGGGCGGTTGGGGCTACACCTTC	CASSYSPTEGGWGYTF
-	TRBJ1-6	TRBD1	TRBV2	TGTGCCAGCAGGGACAGGGGAGGAAACAATTCACCCCTCCACTTT	CASRDRGGNNSPLHF
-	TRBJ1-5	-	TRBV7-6	TGTGCCAGCAGCGTGGAGGCGGGCCCGTATCAGCCCCAGCATTTT	CASSVEAGPYQPQHF
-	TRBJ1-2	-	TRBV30	TGTGCCTGGAGTGTACCGACCCGACTCTATGGCTACACCTTC	CAWSVPTRLYGYTF
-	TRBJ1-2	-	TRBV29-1	TGCAGCGTCGCTACCCCCGCGGGAGGAAACTATGGCTACACCTTC	CSVATPAGGNYGYTF
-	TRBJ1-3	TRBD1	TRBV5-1	TGCGCCAGTTCCGGGACAGGAGGTGGAAACACCATATATTTT	CASSGTGGGNTIYF
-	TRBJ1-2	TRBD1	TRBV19	TGTGCCAGTAGTATCTCGACAGGGGCCGGCAGCTATGGCTACACCTTC	CASSISTGAGSYGYTF
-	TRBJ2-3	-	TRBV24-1	TGTGCCACCTCAAGCGGTAGTACGCAGTATTTT	CATSSGSTQYF